This T cell receptor (beta chain) was identified during a study of regulatory T cells in long-lasting Graves disease. General observations from the study: Persistent Graves' disease cases displayed lower TCR diversity than newly diagnosed ones.

Turning to this clonotype: Its matching antigen is unknown.

CDR3 length: 16 residues. Germline V gene sequence: CDR1 SGHAT, CDR2 FQNNGV. J lost 0 bases, V lost 2 bases, and 4 bases had no gene match. Specified time point: newly diagnosed GD, antithyroid drugs for less than 3 months. Extracted RNA from PBMCs served as the source of the TCR library. Building the TCR beta libraries relied on iRepertoire HTBI primers, and CDR3 regions underwent Arm-PCR. Authors' analysis steps: Gene usage covered about 60 TRBV and 14 to 15 TRBJ segments. From the multiplex PCR reads, TCRdb called clonotypes with MiXCR, one entry per CDR3 protein. The V and J calls shown here were made by TCRdb, not taken from the authors' results. This table has 450,000 to 600,000 distinct CDR3 sequences, roughly 14% appearing once. These data are also associated with another study on T cells in Graves' hyperthyroidism and ophthalmopathy.

This clonotype was obtained from a man aged 25 to 45 with Graves disease. The sequenced sample was peripheral blood mononuclear cells (PBMCs), obtained at new diagnosis, from a patient treated with antithyroid drugs. This chain uses TRBV11-2 with TRBJ2-1; 7 positions agree with TRBD2. The CDR3, as DNA: TGTGCCAGCAGCTTAAGGAGCGGGACCTCCTACAATGAGCAGTTCTTC. Amino acid sequence: CASSLRSGTSYNEQFF.